These T cell receptor beta chains were read from a single sample in a study of beta chain features in type 1 diabetes. Using immunoSEQ multiplex PCR, the repertoire was profiled, and TCRdb retains in-frame clones only, with some absent. This repertoire shows 350,000 or so clones, around 20% found once; its top ten account for roughly 0.045%. The sample taken for sequencing was naive CD4+ T cells from blood. The receptors shown here come from a woman in her late teens or twenties in good health. The CDR3 runs from the conserved cysteine through the conserved F or W. D genes are given only for firm matches.

- TRBV9 CASSYRDDEKLFF
TRBD2 TRBV9 CASSTGTSGIGEQFF
TRBD2 TRBV30 CAWAPGLALGEQYF
- TRBV21-1 CASSKVCAYRGQLYGYTF
- TRBV7-2 CASSLDPGFSYEQYF
- TRBV28 CASSLGRVHEQFF
TRBD1 TRBV7-2 CASSLVSGGPVDGQPQHF
TRBD2 TRBV4-1 CASSPRGLEETQYF
- TRBV23-1 CASSQSESSYNSPLHF
- TRBV15 CATSRGLEANYGYTF
- TRBV7-2 CASSLGGSGGDTQYF
- TRBV5-1 CASSFSGDEQFF
- TRBV5-4 CASSLGWGSYNEQFF
TRBD2 TRBV4-3 CASSQGLAGGVSYEQYF
- TRBV5-1 CASSLGGDSTYEQYF